Below, 21 T cell receptor beta chains from the same sample are listed, as sequenced in a study of CD4 T cell repertoires in COVID-19 (dated by TCRdb to the early 2020s). The method was the immunoSEQ multiplex PCR assay. TCRdb re-hosts the immuneACCESS table, in-frame sequences only. Its copies lack some clones; in the studies checked, an unresolved V gene accounts for under half of them, and the cause for the rest is not known. Across this sample there are about 75,000 clones, with about 83% seen only once. Clones ranked in the top ten supply roughly 0.6% of the sample. In light of the paper, this sample's time point label describes: sample from a COVID-19-recovered individual after infection. This sample comprised CD4+ T cells from peripheral blood, obtained after recovery from COVID-19. These receptors originate from a human donor who had COVID-19.

The J gene is TRBJ2-1, the V gene TRBV14, with TRBD1 as a possible D gene (7 bases). Per the germline V gene, CDR1 is SGHDN and CDR2 is FVKESK. The V end lost 4 bases, the J end lost 9 bases, and 13 bases lay between the germline ends. The CDR3 runs to 13 residues. Here the CDR3 DNA reads TGTGCCAGCAGCCCAGGGGGGCTAAGTGAGCAGTTCTTC. Encoded protein: CASSPGGLSEQFF.

CDR3 DNA: TGTGCCAGCAGTTTAGGGGAGTCTGGGGAGAAGTTCTTC. This encodes CASSLGESGEKFF. The rearrangement links TRBV12-3 or TRBV12-4 to TRBJ2-1, with D possibly TRBD2 on 5 matching bases. The CDR3 has 13 amino acids. The V end lost 1 base, the J end lost 14 bases, and 15 bases lay between the germline ends.

The chain links TRBV30 to TRBJ2-5; D is perhaps TRBD2 (5 bases). The CDR3 is 18 residues long. The V gene's germline CDR1 is GTSNPN and CDR2 SVGIG (reference sequence). Trimming took 4 bases from V and 3 from J, leaving 27 bases between them. The DNA for the CDR3 is TGTGCCTGGATGAGAACTAGGGTTAACGGGCCATCGAAAGAGACCCAGTACTTC. Protein: CAWMRTRVNGPSKETQYF.

DNA of the CDR3: TGTGCCAGTAGTATAGACAGAAAAGGGGGTAACTATGGCTACACCTTC. It codes for CASSIDRKGGNYGYTF. This chain joins TRBV19 and TRBJ1-2; D perhaps matches TRBD1 (6 bases). Germline assignment: CDR1 LNHDA and CDR2 SQIVND (reference sequence). This CDR3 is 16 amino acids long. The V end lost 0 bases, the J end lost 1 base, and 12 bases lay between the germline ends.

This clone was counted between two and nine times. V gene TRBV7-2 combines with J gene TRBJ1-1; TRBD1 is a possible D gene (5 bases). Germline V gene lookup returns CDR1 SGHTA and CDR2 FQGNSA. Trimming stripped 5 bases from V and 5 bases from J, with 18 bases between. The CDR3 runs 15 residues. As DNA, the CDR3 is TGTGCCAGCAGCCCCAGAGGCGGGGGAGGGACTGAAGCTTTCTTT. It codes for CASSPRGGGGTEAFF.

This chain joins TRBV29-1 and TRBJ2-3, with a possible D match to TRBD2 (6 bases). The CDR3 contains 13 residues. V was trimmed by 2 bases and J by 4 bases, leaving 10 bases between them. Per the germline V gene, CDR1 is SQVTM and CDR2 is ANQGSEA. The CDR3 coding sequence is TGCAGCGTTGAACCCTCGGGGGCAGATACGCAGTATTTT. Encoded protein: CSVEPSGADTQYF.

About this clone itself: This same CDR3 is encoded by further DNA sequences in the sample. The V and J genes are TRBV5-1 and TRBJ1-5, with D unresolved. The CDR3 has 15 residues. Germline CDR1 SGHRS, CDR2 YFSETQ. Trimming shortened V by 4 bases and J by 1 base, and 12 bases separated the two germline ends. The CDR3 nucleotides are TGCGCCAGCAGCCCTACGACTGGAAGCAATCAGCCCCAGCATTTT. The encoded protein is CASSPTTGSNQPQHF.

This chain links TRBV6-1 with TRBJ2-7; weak D call: TRBD2 (7 bases). V lost 3 bases and J 4 bases, leaving 16 bases between the germline ends. This CDR3 has 15 residues. CDR1 and CDR2 from the germline V gene are MNHNS and SASEGT. The CDR3 protein is CASSEGAGAEYEQYF. CDR3 bases: TGTGCCAGCAGTGAGGGGGCGGGAGCCGAGTACGAGCAGTACTTC.

This clone was found a few times. CDR3: CASYTGGRGETQYF. The CDR3 nucleotides are TGCGCCAGCTATACGGGGGGCCGGGGAGAGACCCAGTACTTC. The J gene is TRBJ2-5, the V gene TRBV5-1; D may be TRBD2 (7 bases). Trimming pared 7 bases from V and 4 bases from J, leaving 17 bases between. The CDR3 runs 14 residues. The germline V gene encodes CDR1 SGHRS and CDR2 YFSETQ.

As DNA, the CDR3 is TGTGCCAGCTCACCAGGACTAGCGGGTTCCTACAATGAGCAGTTCTTC. Its translation is CASSPGLAGSYNEQFF. V usage is TRBV18 and J usage is TRBJ2-1, with 11 positions matching TRBD2. The CDR3 covers 16 residues. CDR1 is KGHSH, CDR2 LQKENI, per germline. The J segment lost 1 base and the V segment lost 2 bases, leaving 1 base of the junction unmatched.

The J gene is TRBJ2-7, the V gene TRBV2; 9 nucleotides line up with TRBD1. This CDR3 spans 14 amino acids. The V gene end was trimmed by 6 bases and the J gene end by 4 bases; junction bases not matched to a gene: 7. The germline V gene has CDR1 SNHLY and CDR2 FYNNEI. The CDR3 sequence: CASRDGTGRYEQYF. Here the CDR3 DNA reads TGTGCCAGCAGAGATGGGACAGGGAGGTACGAGCAGTACTTC.

The chain carries TRBV19 and TRBJ2-1; 8 bases are a match to TRBD2. V gave up 5 bases and J gave up 5 bases; unmatched junction bases: 5. Looked up from germline, CDR1 is LNHDA and CDR2 is SQIVND (reference sequence). The CDR3 length is 14 residues. The CDR3 nucleotides read TGTGCCAGTAGTGAGGCGGGGGGAGACAATGAGCAGTTCTTC. This codes for CASSEAGGDNEQFF.

V gene TRBV27 combines with J gene TRBJ1-5; D unclear. Trimming took off 2 bases at V and 6 bases at J, with 17 bases between the two ends. Germline V gene sequence: CDR1 MNHEY, CDR2 SMNVEV (reference sequence). This CDR3 has 16 residues. The CDR3 DNA reads TGTGCCAGCAGTTTAGGACCTACGAGGGTGGGTCAGCCCCAGCATTTT. Protein product: CASSLGPTRVGQPQHF.

V is TRBV13 and J is TRBJ2-7; D is ambiguous. Trimming cost V 5 bases and J 3 bases, with 8 bases left between them. Germline lookup yields CDR1 PRHDT and CDR2 FYEKMQ (reference sequence). The CDR3 has 12 residues. The CDR3 loop reads CASSRSYYEQYF. CDR3 bases: TGTGCCAGCAGCAGAAGTTACTACGAGCAGTACTTC.

The gene calls are TRBV5-6 and TRBJ2-4; D gene uncertain. The germline V gene encodes CDR1 SGHDT and CDR2 YYEEEE. V was shortened by 1 base and J by 0 bases, with 8 bases between the two germline ends. This CDR3 comprises 15 residues. The CDR3 DNA reads as TGTGCCAGCAGCTTGTACAGTCTAGCCAAAAACATTCAGTACTTC. Amino acids: CASSLYSLAKNIQYF. Looking up the rest from reference TRBV5-6 and TRBJ2-4 gives the full variable domain: DAGVTQSPTHLIKTRGQQVTLRCSPKSGHDTVSWYQQALGQGPQFIFQYYEEEERQRGNFPDRFSGHQFPNYSSELNVNALLLGDSALYLCASSLYSLAKNIQYFGAGTRLSVL.

The gene calls are TRBV2 and TRBJ1-1; D remains unclear. Trimming stripped 3 bases from V and 0 bases from J, with 8 bases between. Germline loops: CDR1 SNHLY, CDR2 FYNNEI. The CDR3 length is 14 residues. The CDR3 spells CASSDKGMNTEAFF. CDR3 in DNA: TGTGCCAGCAGTGACAAAGGGATGAACACTGAAGCTTTCTTT. Looking up the rest from reference TRBV2 and TRBJ1-1 gives the full variable domain: EPEVTQTPSHQVTQMGQEVILRCVPISNHLYFYWYRQILGQKVEFLVSFYNNEISEKSEIFDDQFSVERPDGSNFTLKIRSTKLEDSAMYFCASSDKGMNTEAFFGQGTRLTVV.

The rearrangement joins TRBV11-3 to TRBJ2-1, with TRBD1 as a possible D gene (6 bases). Germline CDR1 SGHNT, CDR2 YENEEA. V shed 1 base and J shed 5 bases, with 9 bases lying between them. CDR3 size: 14 residues. For the CDR3, the DNA is TGTGCCAGCAGCTTAGTGGGGGCCGACAATGAGCAGTTCTTC. Its protein product is CASSLVGADNEQFF.

The gene calls are TRBV28 and TRBJ2-5; D gene ambiguous. Germline V gene data show CDR1 as MDHEN and CDR2 as SYDVKM. Trimming left V 6 bases short and J 2 bases short, with 22 bases between. The CDR3 has 17 residues. CDR3 in DNA: TGTGCCAGCAGCCGCCCGCTCTATAGTCGCCAACAAGAGACCCAGTACTTC. Its translation is CASSRPLYSRQQETQYF.

The genes are TRBV6-5 and TRBJ1-1, with D uncertain. V gave up 8 bases and J gave up 3 bases, with 13 bases separating them. The CDR3 contains 13 residues. CDR1 is MNHEY and CDR2 is SVGAGI in the germline V gene. The CDR3 DNA sequence: TGTGCCAGCGGGTCGGGAGAAGACACTGAAGCTTTCTTT. It encodes CASGSGEDTEAFF.

This chain uses TRBV6-5 with TRBJ2-7; 11 bases are shared with TRBD2. The CDR3 extends over 13 amino acids. Unmatched junction bases numbered 0, after V lost 4 bases and J lost 4 bases. The V gene's germline CDR1 is MNHEY and CDR2 SVGAGI. CDR3 region: CASSLAGGYEQYF. For the CDR3, the DNA is TGTGCCAGCAGTTTAGCGGGGGGGTACGAGCAGTACTTC.

The chain recombines TRBV11-2 with TRBJ2-7; 7 bases line up with TRBD1. V gave up 5 bases and J gave up 6 bases; unmatched junction bases: 7. Germline values: CDR1 SGHAT, CDR2 FQNNGV. The CDR3 is 13 residues long. DNA of the CDR3: TGTGCCAGCAGCCCCAGGGGGATTGGCGAGCAGTACTTC. Translated, it gives CASSPRGIGEQYF. Complete variable domain (other parts from reference TRBV11-2 and TRBJ2-7): EAGVAQSPRYKIIEKRQSVAFWCNPISGHATLYWYQQILGQGPKLLIQFQNNGVVDDSQLPKDRFSAERLKGVDSTLKIQPAKLEDSAVYLCASSPRGIGEQYFGPGTRLTVT.